The next 18 T cell receptor beta chains were all read from a single sample in a study of T cell responses to AZD1222 COVID-19 vaccine. Profiling relied on immunoSEQ multiplex PCR, and the TCRdb table lists in-frame clones only, not all of them. The sample contains about 160,000 clones, 90% to 95% of which appear only once. The material was peripheral blood, obtained on day 0 of MenACWY control vaccination. The origin of the receptors is an adult in good health.

V and J are TRBV19 and TRBJ1-2, with 10 bases lining up with TRBD1. The CDR3 runs to 13 residues. V lost 6 bases, J lost 7 bases, and 5 bases stayed unmatched. In germline, CDR1 is LNHDA, CDR2 SQIVND (reference sequence). CDR3 sequence (DNA): TGTGCCAGTAGCGACAGGGGGCTTACTGGCTACACCTTC. Encoded protein: CASSDRGLTGYTF.

The chain combines TRBV3-1 (or the pseudogene TRBV3-2) with TRBJ1-6; TRBD1 agrees at 7 bases. Trimming at V came to 4 bases and at J to 7 bases, leaving 4 bases not matched to a gene. The CDR3 covers 14 residues. Per germline, CDR1 LGHDT and CDR2 YNNKEL (reference sequence). CDR3 protein: CASSRTGENSPLHF. CDR3 nucleotides: TGTGCCAGCAGCCGAACAGGGGAGAATTCACCCCTCCACTTT.

This chain connects TRBV19 to TRBJ1-6; 8 nucleotides agree with TRBD1. Germline V gene lookup returns CDR1 LNHDA and CDR2 SQIVND (reference sequence). This CDR3 comprises 14 residues. V trimming: 3 bases; J trimming: 7 bases; junction bases outside the gene matches: 2. The DNA for the CDR3 is TGTGCCAGTAGTATGGACAGGGCCAATTCACCCCTCCACTTT. Its translation is CASSMDRANSPLHF.

This clone was seen once. The V gene is TRBV7-2, the J gene TRBJ1-2, with D possibly TRBD1 on 6 matching bases. CDR3 size: 17 residues. Looked up from germline, CDR1 is SGHTA and CDR2 is FQGNSA. V was pared by 2 bases and J by 1 base, with 17 bases between. The CDR3 loop is CASSLTPSSGDNYGYTF. The CDR3 nucleotides read TGTGCCAGCAGCTTAACCCCCTCATCAGGGGATAACTATGGCTACACCTTC. Drawing the rest from reference TRBV7-2 and TRBJ1-2, the complete variable domain is GAGVSQSPSNKVTEKGKDVELRCDPISGHTALYWYRQSLGQGLEFLIYFQGNSAPDKSGLPSDRFSAERTGGSVSTLTIQRTQQEDSAVYLCASSLTPSSGDNYGYTFGSGTRLTVV.

The table lists this clone with a few counts. Other DNA sequences in the same sample also yield this CDR3. The chain couples TRBV9 to TRBJ2-7, with D possibly matching TRBD2 (6 bases). Trimming stripped 0 bases from V and 3 bases from J, with 10 bases between. The CDR3 covers 14 residues. Germline loops: CDR1 SGDLS, CDR2 YYNGEE. The CDR3: CASSVAGGVYEQYF. The CDR3 coding sequence is TGTGCCAGCAGCGTAGCCGGGGGAGTCTACGAGCAGTACTTC.

This chain uses TRBV4-2 with TRBJ1-6, with 7 bases fitting TRBD1. CDR1 and CDR2 from the germline V gene are LGHNA and YNFKEQ. The length of the CDR3 is 15 residues. The V and J ends lost 3 bases and 5 bases, in that order; junction bases with no gene match: 4. The CDR3: CASSQVDRDNSPLHF. CDR3 sequence (DNA): TGTGCCAGCAGCCAGGTTGACAGGGATAATTCACCCCTCCACTTT.

The chain uses TRBV6-6 and TRBJ2-5; D gene ambiguous. The CDR3 has 16 amino acids. V was trimmed by 0 bases and J by 1 base, leaving 12 bases between them. Germline CDR1 and CDR2: MNHNY and SVGAGI (reference sequence). The CDR3 DNA reads as TGTGCCAGCAGTTACTCATCAAACGGGTTCCAAGAGACCCAGTACTTC. Translation gives CASSYSSNGFQETQYF.

This chain links TRBV9 with TRBJ2-3, with TRBD1 as a possible D gene (5 bases). V lost 0 bases to trimming and J lost 4 bases, with 12 bases between them. The CDR3 loop spans 15 amino acids. Per the germline V gene, CDR1 is SGDLS and CDR2 is YYNGEE. The CDR3 reads CASSVDGRDSDTQYF. For the CDR3, the DNA is TGTGCCAGCAGCGTAGATGGCAGGGATTCAGATACGCAGTATTTT.

The V and J genes are TRBV13 and TRBJ2-5, with 8 bases fitting TRBD1. The CDR3 is 18 amino acids. From germline, CDR1 is PRHDT and CDR2 FYEKMQ (reference sequence). The V and J ends lost 0 bases and 2 bases, in that order; junction bases with no gene match: 11. CDR3: CASSLGSYRDRQQETQYF. The CDR3 DNA reads TGTGCCAGCAGCTTAGGTTCCTACCGGGACAGGCAGCAAGAGACCCAGTACTTC.

The chain employs TRBV9 and TRBJ1-2, with D hard to call. The CDR3 runs 15 residues. Germline assignment: CDR1 SGDLS and CDR2 YYNGEE. V lost 0 bases and J lost 3, with 12 bases in between. The CDR3: CASSVGPTGDYGYTF. In DNA, the CDR3 is TGTGCCAGCAGCGTAGGACCCACCGGCGACTATGGCTACACCTTC.

CDR3 nucleotide sequence: TGTGCCTGGAGTGTAGTCTCGGCAGGGGACGGGGAGCTGTTTTTT. This sequence encodes CAWSVVSAGDGELFF. The gene calls are TRBV30 and TRBJ2-2; perhaps TRBD1 as D (6 bases). CDR1 is GTSNPN, CDR2 SVGIG, per germline (reference sequence). V lost 0 bases, J lost 7 bases, and 15 bases lay in between. The CDR3 runs 15 residues. The variable domain in full, with the rest retrieved from reference TRBV30 and TRBJ2-2, is SQTIHQWPATLVQPVGSPLSLECTVEGTSNPNLYWYRQAAGRGLQLLFYSVGIGQISSEVPQNLSASRPQDRQFILSSKKLLLSDSGFYLCAWSVVSAGDGELFFGEGSRLTVL.

V is TRBV14 and J is TRBJ1-3; D perhaps matches TRBD1 (6 bases). Trimming stripped 6 bases from V and 3 bases from J, with 15 bases between. The CDR3 sequence is 15 residues long. Germline lookup yields CDR1 SGHDN and CDR2 FVKESK. CDR3 nucleotides: TGTGCCAGCAGTACAGGGATTTCGAGTGGAAACACCATATATTTT. It translates to CASSTGISSGNTIYF.

The chain carries TRBV18 and TRBJ1-1; 8 bases agree with TRBD1. The J segment lost 0 bases and the V segment lost 3 bases, leaving 0 bases of the junction unmatched. Germline values: CDR1 KGHSH, CDR2 LQKENI. The CDR3 runs 14 residues. The CDR3 sequence is CASSPGQVNTEAFF. The DNA of the CDR3 is TGTGCCAGCTCACCGGGACAGGTGAACACTGAAGCTTTCTTT.

The chain recombines TRBV29-1 with TRBJ1-2; D ambiguous. The germline CDR1 and CDR2 sequences are SQVTM and ANQGSEA. The CDR3 is 11 residues long. Trimming removed 1 base from V and 4 bases from J, with 4 bases in between. The CDR3 spells CSVEVGYGYTF. CDR3 nucleotides: TGCAGCGTTGAAGTCGGCTATGGCTACACCTTC.

This chain uses TRBV14 with TRBJ1-1, with no clear D. The CDR3 is 15 amino acids. CDR1 is SGHDN, CDR2 FVKESK, per germline. Between the trimmed V and J ends, which lost 3 bases and 1 base, there was a span of 12 bases. The CDR3 sequence is CASSQAVVPNTEAFF. The CDR3 bases are TGTGCCAGCAGCCAGGCCGTTGTCCCGAACACTGAAGCTTTCTTT. The full variable domain, rest sourced from reference TRBV14 and TRBJ1-1, is EAGVTQFPSHSVIEKGQTVTLRCDPISGHDNLYWYRRVMGKEIKFLLHFVKESKQDESGMPNNRFLAERTGGTYSTLKVQPAELEDSGVYFCASSQAVVPNTEAFFGQGTRLTVV.

This chain joins TRBV7-9 and TRBJ1-4; 7 bases match TRBD1. The CDR3 contains 15 residues. V was clipped by 5 bases and J by 7 bases; unmatched bases: 10. Germline-derived CDR1 and CDR2 are SEHNR and FQNEAQ (reference sequence). The CDR3 coding sequence is TGTGCCAGCAGCACCGCCGGAGGGGGCACTGAAAAACTGTTTTTT. Protein: CASSTAGGGTEKLFF. The whole variable domain, filled in from reference TRBV7-9 and TRBJ1-4, reads DTGVSQNPRHKITKRGQNVTFRCDPISEHNRLYWYRQTLGQGPEFLTYFQNEAQLEKSRLLSDRFSAERPKGSFSTLEIQRTEQGDSAMYLCASSTAGGGTEKLFFGSGTQLSVL.

The V and J genes are TRBV2 and TRBJ1-5; D remains ambiguous. Per the germline V gene, CDR1 is SNHLY and CDR2 is FYNNEI. This CDR3 comprises 15 residues. Trimming left V 2 bases short and J 1 base short, with 9 bases between. CDR3 region: CASSERRTSNQPQHF. The CDR3, as DNA: TGTGCCAGCAGTGAACGCAGGACCAGCAATCAGCCCCAGCATTTT.

J is TRBJ2-1 and V is TRBV21-1; no DNA check was done on the table's D call, TRBD1. TRBV21-1 is noted as a pseudogene. The CDR3 runs to 19 residues. CDR3 sequence reads: CASSPRPWRDRSSYNEQFF. Written as DNA, the CDR3 is TGTGCCAGCTCACCACGTCCCTGGAGGGACAGGAGCTCCTACAATGAGCAGTTCTTC.